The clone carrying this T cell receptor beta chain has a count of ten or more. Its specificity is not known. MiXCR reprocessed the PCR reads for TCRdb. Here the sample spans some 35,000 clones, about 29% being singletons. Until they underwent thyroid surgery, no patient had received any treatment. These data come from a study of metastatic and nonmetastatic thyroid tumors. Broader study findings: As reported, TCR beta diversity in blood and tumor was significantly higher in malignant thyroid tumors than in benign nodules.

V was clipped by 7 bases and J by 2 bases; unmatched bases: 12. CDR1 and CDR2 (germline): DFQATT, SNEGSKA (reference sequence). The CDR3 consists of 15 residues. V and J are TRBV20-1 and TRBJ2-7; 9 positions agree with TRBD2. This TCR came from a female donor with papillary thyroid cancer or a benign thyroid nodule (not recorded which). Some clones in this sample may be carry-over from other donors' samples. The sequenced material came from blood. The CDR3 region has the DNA TGCAGTGTCCTGCGGCTAGCGGGAATGGCCTACGAGCAGTACTTC. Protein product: CSVLRLAGMAYEQYF.